Listed here are 21 T cell receptor beta chains from one sample, sequenced in a study of shared clonotypes between healthy human individuals. Produced via immunoSEQ multiplex PCR; TCRdb's table is partial and in-frame only. The sample lists about 770,000 clones; roughly 72% were seen once. The sequenced sample consisted of memory CD4+ T cells sorted from blood. Subset indicated: CD45RA-negative fraction. These receptors came from a woman in her thirties in good health.

The chain employs TRBV7-9 and TRBJ1-2; D is unresolved. Germline V gives CDR1 SEHNR, CDR2 FQNEAQ (reference sequence). V was cut by 1 base and J by 6 bases, with 9 bases left in between. This CDR3 region has 13 residues. The CDR3 loop is CASSLGREDGYTF. The CDR3 DNA reads TGTGCCAGCAGCTTAGGGAGGGAGGATGGCTACACCTTC.

This clone was detected only once. V gene TRBV5-1 combines with J gene TRBJ1-4, with D perhaps TRBD1 (5 bases). Trimming left V 0 bases short and J 8 bases short, with 11 bases between. The CDR3 consists of 14 residues. Germline V gives CDR1 SGHRS, CDR2 YFSETQ. Written as DNA, the CDR3 is TGCGCCAGCAGCTTGGCCGGGGCTGGGGAAAAACTGTTTTTT. Protein sequence: CASSLAGAGEKLFF.

This clone has more than one count but fewer than ten. CDR3 sequence (DNA): TGTGCCAGCAGTGCCAACGCCCTTAAAACCGGGGAGCTGTTTTTT. Encoded protein: CASSANALKTGELFF. This chain links TRBV6-1 with TRBJ2-2; no reliable D call. The germline CDR1 and CDR2 sequences are MNHNS and SASEGT. The CDR3 is made up of 15 amino acids. V lost 4 bases and J 5 bases, leaving 14 bases between the germline ends.

The rearrangement joins TRBV15 to TRBJ2-3; 8 bases agree with TRBD2. CDR1 is LNHNV and CDR2 is YYDKDF in the germline V gene (reference sequence). V lost 0 bases, J lost 2 bases, and 4 bases stayed unmatched. CDR3 length equals 16 residues. Here the CDR3 DNA reads TGTGCCACCAGCAGAGATTATAGCGGGATCACAGATACGCAGTATTTT. This encodes CATSRDYSGITDTQYF. Looking up the rest from reference TRBV15 and TRBJ2-3 gives the full variable domain: DAMVIQNPRYQVTQFGKPVTLSCSQTLNHNVMYWYQQKSSQAPKLLFHYYDKDFNNEADTPDNFQSRRPNTSFCFLDIRSPGLGDTAMYLCATSRDYSGITDTQYFGPGTRLTVL.

In DNA form, the CDR3 reads TGTGCCAGCAGCTTGTCCGGGACAAGATACGAGCAGTACTTC. It specifies CASSLSGTRYEQYF. The chain uses TRBV5-6 and TRBJ2-7; possible D gene TRBD1, 6 bases. With 1 base removed from V and 4 bases from J, the gap between germline ends came to 12 bases. This CDR3 is built from 14 residues. Germline values: CDR1 SGHDT, CDR2 YYEEEE.

The gene calls are TRBV28 and TRBJ1-2; 9 bases map to TRBD1. Trimming took 5 bases from V and 8 from J; bases not matched to a gene: 12. From germline, CDR1 is MDHEN and CDR2 SYDVKM. The CDR3 spans 15 residues. For the CDR3, the DNA is TGTGCCAGCAGTCAGCCCGGGACAGGGAAGCGGGGCTACACCTTC. It is translated as CASSQPGTGKRGYTF.

At least ten counts were recorded for this clone. This chain uses TRBV30 with TRBJ2-3, with D possibly matching TRBD1 (6 bases). From germline, CDR1 is GTSNPN and CDR2 SVGIG (reference sequence). CDR3 length: 15 residues. Trimming left V 7 bases short and J 2 bases short, with 19 bases between. This chain's CDR3 is CAFSRGKEDTDTQYF. The CDR3 DNA sequence: TGTGCCTTCTCCAGGGGCAAGGAGGACACAGATACGCAGTATTTT.

CDR3 sequence (DNA): TGTGCCAGCAGTGACCGGGGACTAGCGGTAACCAAAAACATTCAGTACTTC. Amino acid sequence: CASSDRGLAVTKNIQYF. The genes are TRBV6-4 and TRBJ2-4; 11 bases agree with TRBD2. Germline V gene sequence: CDR1 MRHNA, CDR2 SNTAGT. With 2 bases clipped from V and 2 bases from J, the junction kept 5 bases outside the gene matches. The CDR3 loop spans 17 amino acids.

The chain couples TRBV5-8 to TRBJ2-5, with D possibly TRBD1 on 5 matching bases. Germline CDR1 reads SGHTS; CDR2 reads YDEGEE. The ends were cut back, 9 bases at V and 1 base at J, with 13 bases in the middle. The CDR3 is 13 residues long. The CDR3 loop reads CATAGPLQETQYF. Here the CDR3 DNA reads TGTGCCACCGCAGGGCCCCTCCAAGAGACCCAGTACTTC.

The chain uses TRBV4-1 and TRBJ2-3, with 8 nucleotides matching TRBD2. J lost 9 bases, V lost 2 bases, and 4 bases had no gene match. The CDR3 consists of 13 residues. Germline V gives CDR1 MGHRA, CDR2 YSYEKL. As DNA, the CDR3 is TGCGCCAGCAGCCAATGGAAGCGGGAGACGCAGTATTTT. Translated, it gives CASSQWKRETQYF.

This clone was found a few times. The rearrangement joins TRBV5-1 to TRBJ2-1; perhaps TRBD1 as D (6 bases). Germline CDR1 is SGHRS and CDR2 is YFSETQ. The CDR3 contains 16 residues. V shed 4 bases and J shed 9 bases, with 23 bases lying between them. For the CDR3, the DNA is TGCGCCAGCAGCGCAAGCCTTACAGGGCCGTCCAGTGAGCAGTTCTTC. Translation gives CASSASLTGPSSEQFF. Variable domain in full (rest from reference TRBV5-1 and TRBJ2-1): KAGVTQTPRYLIKTRGQQVTLSCSPISGHRSVSWYQQTPGQGLQFLFEYFSETQRNKGNFPGRFSGRQFSNSRSEMNVSTLELGDSALYLCASSASLTGPSSEQFFGPGTRLTVL.

The chain is built from TRBV7-3 and TRBJ2-2, with D tentatively TRBD2 (6 bases). The germline V gene encodes CDR1 SGHTA and CDR2 FQGTGA. The CDR3 runs 15 residues. The V end lost 3 bases, the J end lost 7 bases, and 15 bases lay between the germline ends. CDR3 residues: CASSFTGAGIGELFF. The CDR3 coding sequence is TGTGCCAGCAGCTTTACGGGAGCCGGGATCGGGGAGCTGTTTTTT.

The V and J genes are TRBV5-6 and TRBJ2-5; TRBD2 matches at 10 bases. CDR1 is SGHDT and CDR2 is YYEEEE in the germline V gene. The CDR3 extends over 15 amino acids. The V gene end was trimmed by 0 bases and the J gene end by 2 bases; junction bases not matched to a gene: 1. The CDR3, as DNA: TGTGCCAGCAGCTTGGGGACTAGCGGACAAGAGACCCAGTACTTC. It translates to CASSLGTSGQETQYF.

J is TRBJ1-3 and V is TRBV11-2; possibly TRBD1 for D (5 bases). CDR1 is SGHAT and CDR2 is FQNNGV in the germline V gene. CDR3 length: 14 amino acids. Trimming shortened V by 4 bases and J by 2 bases, and 9 bases separated the two germline ends. CDR3 sequence reads: CASSSGQPGNTIYF. As DNA, the CDR3 is TGTGCCAGCAGCTCAGGACAACCTGGAAACACCATATATTTT.

This clone appeared many times. The CDR3 region has the DNA TGTGCCAGCAGCCCCGGACTAGCGGGAGCCAATGAGCAGTTCTTC. This translates into CASSPGLAGANEQFF. The gene calls are TRBV6-5 and TRBJ2-1; 13 nucleotides match TRBD2. From germline, CDR1 is MNHEY and CDR2 SVGAGI. The CDR3 is made up of 15 amino acids. V lost 6 bases and J lost 6; bases outside the gene matches: 5.

This clone was detected once. The J gene is TRBJ2-3, the V gene TRBV7-2, with D possibly matching TRBD1 (7 bases). The V end was cut by 7 bases, the J end by 0 bases, with 14 bases between. The CDR3 is made up of 15 amino acids. The V gene's germline CDR1 is SGHTA and CDR2 FQGNSA. The CDR3 sequence is CASNLRGASTDTQYF. The CDR3 region has the DNA TGTGCCAGCAACCTCAGGGGGGCGAGCACAGATACGCAGTATTTT.

V gene TRBV28 combines with J gene TRBJ2-3; D unresolved. Trimming took 7 bases from V and 10 from J, leaving 12 bases between them. This CDR3 is 11 amino acids long. CDR1 MDHEN and CDR2 SYDVKM come from the germline V gene. Written as DNA, the CDR3 is TGTGCCAGCACCCACCCCGGTGCGCAGTATTTT. It encodes CASTHPGAQYF.

The chain links TRBV4-1 to TRBJ2-1; no clear D. The CDR3 contains 14 residues. V was shortened by 3 bases and J by 4 bases, with 10 bases between the two germline ends. The germline CDR1 and CDR2 sequences are MGHRA and YSYEKL. The CDR3 protein is CASSHQAPYNEQFF. The DNA of the CDR3 is TGCGCCAGCAGCCACCAGGCGCCGTACAATGAGCAGTTCTTC.

V gene TRBV4-1 combines with J gene TRBJ2-1; D is perhaps TRBD2 (5 bases). The germline gives CDR1 MGHRA, CDR2 YSYEKL. There are 15 residues in the CDR3. Trimming cost V 6 bases and J 6 bases, with 18 bases left between them. CDR3 residues: CASSRADSNSNEQFF. Here the CDR3 DNA reads TGCGCCAGCAGTAGGGCGGACTCGAACAGCAATGAGCAGTTCTTC.

The V and J genes are TRBV5-1 and TRBJ2-1; 9 nucleotides align to TRBD2. V was clipped by 4 bases and J by 7 bases; unmatched bases: 12. The CDR3 loop spans 16 amino acids. CDR1 and CDR2 from the germline V gene are SGHRS and YFSETQ. The CDR3 DNA reads TGCGCCAGCAGCGGGGTGCTAGCGGGATCTGGTAATGAGCAGTTCTTC. It codes for CASSGVLAGSGNEQFF.

The chain carries TRBV28 and TRBJ2-7; D is uncertain. Germline values: CDR1 MDHEN, CDR2 SYDVKM. Trimming pared 5 bases from V and 5 bases from J, leaving 19 bases between. This CDR3 region has 15 residues. Here the CDR3 DNA reads TGTGCCAGCAGTGCATCCCCGGGTTTCGTCCACGAGCAGTACTTC. Translation: CASSASPGFVHEQYF.